Below are 4 T cell receptor beta chains sequenced from a single sample in a study of CD8 T cells in Susac syndrome. RNA was extracted with the RNeasy kit, and a quantity of about 0.45 to 1 ug was reverse transcribed using random hexamers. TCRdb analysed the immunoSEQ multiplex PCR reads with MiXCR anew, one entry per CDR3 protein. Here the sample spans about 130,000 distinct CDR3 sequences, just under 95% being singletons. The sample was CD4+ T cells from PBMCs. The receptor set was obtained from a human donor in good health.

V is TRBV4-3 and J is TRBJ2-7; D possibly corresponds to TRBD1 (5 bases). The CDR3 consists of 16 residues. Germline V gene sequence: CDR1 LGHNA, CDR2 YSLEER. With 0 bases removed from V and 6 bases from J, the gap between germline ends came to 18 bases. CDR3 in amino acids: CASSQELGLPGGEQYF. Here the CDR3 DNA reads TGCGCCAGCAGCCAAGAGTTGGGGCTCCCCGGCGGCGAGCAGTACTTC.

Only one count was recorded for this clonotype. This rearrangement joins TRBV7-7 to TRBJ2-3; D call uncertain. The CDR3 contains 15 residues. Trimming removed 1 base at V and 0 bases at J, with 8 bases between. Per the germline V gene, CDR1 is SSHAT and CDR2 is FNYEAQ (reference sequence). CDR3 region: CASSLGISSTDTQYF. The DNA of the CDR3 is TGTGCCAGCAGCTTAGGTATAAGTAGCACAGATACGCAGTATTTT.

The chain carries TRBV14 and TRBJ1-2; D is unclear. V was trimmed by 0 bases and J by 13 bases, leaving 18 bases between them. Germline CDR1 and CDR2: SGHDN and FVKESK. The CDR3 spans 14 residues. DNA for the CDR3: TGTGCCAGCAGCCAAGATTCCCACGTGCCGCCTGCCACCTTC. Protein sequence: CASSQDSHVPPATF.

The genes are TRBV2 and TRBJ1-4, with D perhaps TRBD1 (6 bases). The CDR3 totals 14 residues. Germline V gene data show CDR1 as SNHLY and CDR2 as FYNNEI. The V end was cut by 6 bases, the J end by 8 bases, with 16 bases between. CDR3 region: CASRDNRVGEKLFF. The CDR3 DNA is TGTGCCAGCAGGGATAACAGGGTAGGGGAAAAACTGTTTTTT.